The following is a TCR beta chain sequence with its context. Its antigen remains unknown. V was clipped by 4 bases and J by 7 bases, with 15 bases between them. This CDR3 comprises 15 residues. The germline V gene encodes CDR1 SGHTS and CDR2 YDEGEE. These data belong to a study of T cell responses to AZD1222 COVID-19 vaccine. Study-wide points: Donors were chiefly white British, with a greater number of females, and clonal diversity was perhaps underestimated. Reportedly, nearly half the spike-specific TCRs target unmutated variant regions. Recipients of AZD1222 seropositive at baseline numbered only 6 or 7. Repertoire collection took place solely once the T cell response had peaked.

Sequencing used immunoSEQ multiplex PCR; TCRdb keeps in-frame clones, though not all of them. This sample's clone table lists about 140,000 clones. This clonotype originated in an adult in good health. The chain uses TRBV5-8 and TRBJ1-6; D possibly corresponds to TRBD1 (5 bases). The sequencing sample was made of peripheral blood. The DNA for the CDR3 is TGTGCCAGCAGCGGCGGGGCGCTTACGAATTCACCCCTCCACTTT. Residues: CASSGGALTNSPLHF.